This T cell receptor beta chain emerged from a study of T cell responses to AZD1222 COVID-19 vaccine. Study findings and constraints: There were vaccine-associated CD4 TCRs across spike, dominant at 160-218 and 743-854.

The protocol was immunoSEQ multiplex PCR, while the TCRdb copy is restricted to in-frame clones and leaves out a portion. Of about 200,000 clones in the sample, roughly 92% were seen once. Germline CDR1 is LNHDA and CDR2 is SQIVND (reference sequence). V was cut by 7 bases and J by 0 bases, with 16 bases left in between. This CDR3 has 15 residues. Some second doses came at about 4 weeks and others at about 12 weeks; these were pooled. On this clone itself: What it binds is not known.

The TCR sequence derives from an adult who received the AZD1222 COVID-19 vaccine. The chain recombines TRBV19 with TRBJ2-7; D possibly matches TRBD1 or TRBD2 (5 bases each). Specimen: peripheral blood, collected 28 days after the second AZD1222 dose. CDR3 DNA: TGTGCCAGTACCCCCGGGGCCGCTAGCTCCTACGAGCAGTACTTC. Translating gives CASTPGAASSYEQYF.